This TCR beta chain was recovered during a study of blood T cell repertoires in COVID-19. At the level of the study: The United States, Italy and Spain provided the acute and convalescent COVID-19 samples. PBMCs, B-cell-depleted T cells, or T cells provided the cDNA or gDNA that made up the material.

V was clipped by 2 bases and J by 1 base, with 12 bases between them. CDR1 SGDLS and CDR2 YYNGEE come from the germline V gene. This CDR3 is built from 15 residues. Under the authors' procedure: Reference gene primer amplification in the assay estimated nucleated cell counts. The protocol was immunoSEQ multiplex PCR, while the TCRdb copy is restricted to in-frame clones and leaves out a portion. V and J calls and clone size are those listed in that table; D and trimming were worked out from the DNA. The sample consists of 120,000 or so clones, 76% of them appearing once. The rearrangement joins TRBV9 to TRBJ2-5, with D perhaps matching TRBD2 (5 bases). Sequenced input: peripheral blood. This TCR was sampled from a woman aged 80 or over with acute or convalescent COVID-19. CDR3 sequence (DNA): TGTGCCAGCAGCGTTGGAGGAGGTCCCCAAGAGACCCAGTACTTC. It is translated as CASSVGGGPQETQYF. Drawing the rest from reference TRBV9 and TRBJ2-5, the complete variable domain is DSGVTQTPKHLITATGQRVTLRCSPRSGDLSVYWYQQSLDQGLQFLIQYYNGEERAKGNILERFSAQQFPDLHSELNLSSLELGDSALYFCASSVGGGPQETQYFGPGTRLLVL.